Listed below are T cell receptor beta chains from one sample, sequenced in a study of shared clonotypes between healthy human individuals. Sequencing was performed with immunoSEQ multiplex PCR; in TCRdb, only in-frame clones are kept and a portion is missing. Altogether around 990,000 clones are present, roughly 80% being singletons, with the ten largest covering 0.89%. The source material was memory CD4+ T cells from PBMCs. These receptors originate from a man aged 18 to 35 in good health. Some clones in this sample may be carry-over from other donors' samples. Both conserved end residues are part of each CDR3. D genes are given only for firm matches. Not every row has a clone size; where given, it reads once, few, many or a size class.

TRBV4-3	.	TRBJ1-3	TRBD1	CASSQEVGFEGTGESTIYF	TGCGCCAGCAGCCAAGAGGTCGGCTTCGAAGGGACAGGGGAGAGCACCATATATTTT
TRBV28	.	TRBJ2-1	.	CASSSPTGQFF	TGTGCCAGCAGTTCCCCGACTGGGCAGTTCTTC
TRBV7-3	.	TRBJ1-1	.	CASSLTSITEAFF	TGTGCCAGCAGCTTAACCTCAATCACTGAAGCTTTCTTT
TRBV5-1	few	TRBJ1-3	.	CASSLGGGSGNTIYF	TGCGCCAGCAGCTTGGGCGGCGGCTCTGGAAACACCATATATTTT
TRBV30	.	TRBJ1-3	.	CAWKRSGNTIYF	TGTGCCTGGAAGCGATCTGGAAACACCATATATTTT
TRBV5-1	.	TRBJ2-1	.	CASSKAQGEGKNEQFF	TGCGCCAGCAGCAAGGCACAGGGTGAAGGAAAAAATGAGCAGTTCTTC
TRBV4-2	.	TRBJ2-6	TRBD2	CASSPTSANSGANVLTF	TGTGCCAGCAGCCCCACTAGCGCCAACTCTGGGGCCAACGTCCTGACTTTC
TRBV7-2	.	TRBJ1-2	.	CASSLGGMGDYGYTF	TGTGCCAGCAGCTTAGGGGGAATGGGGGACTATGGCTACACCTTC
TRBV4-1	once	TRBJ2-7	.	CASSQGIRDGGMKQYF	TGCGCCAGCAGCCAAGGAATCCGGGACGGAGGCATGAAGCAGTACTTC
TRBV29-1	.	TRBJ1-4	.	CSVAGGGEKLFF	TGCAGCGTCGCGGGGGGGGGAGAAAAACTGTTTTTT
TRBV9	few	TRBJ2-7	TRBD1	CASRGDRLGHEQYF	TGTGCCAGCAGGGGGGACAGGCTAGGCCACGAGCAGTACTTC
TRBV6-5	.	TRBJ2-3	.	CASSSDRSTQYF	TGTGCCAGCAGTTCCGACAGATCGACGCAGTATTTT
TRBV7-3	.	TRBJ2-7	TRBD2	CASSITGLAGGPRTYEQYF	TGTGCCAGCAGCATTACGGGACTAGCGGGAGGGCCTCGGACCTACGAGCAGTACTTC
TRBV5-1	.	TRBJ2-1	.	CASSPDLREQFF	TGCGCCAGCAGCCCAGACCTCCGAGAGCAGTTCTTC
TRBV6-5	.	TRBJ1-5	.	CASSVSTASNQPQHF	TGTGCCAGCAGCGTCTCTACAGCTTCCAATCAGCCCCAGCATTTT